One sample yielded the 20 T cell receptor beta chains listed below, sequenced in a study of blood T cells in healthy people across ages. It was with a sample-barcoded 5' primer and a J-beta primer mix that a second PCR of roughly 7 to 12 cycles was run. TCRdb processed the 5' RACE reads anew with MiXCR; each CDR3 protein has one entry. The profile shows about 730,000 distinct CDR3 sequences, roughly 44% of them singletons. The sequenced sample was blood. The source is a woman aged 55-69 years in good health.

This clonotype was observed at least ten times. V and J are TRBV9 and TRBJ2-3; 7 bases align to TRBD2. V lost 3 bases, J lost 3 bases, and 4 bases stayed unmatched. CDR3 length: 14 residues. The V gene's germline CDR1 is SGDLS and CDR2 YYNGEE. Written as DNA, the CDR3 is TGTGCCAGCAGCGATAGACTAGCAACAGATACGCAGTATTTT. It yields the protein CASSDRLATDTQYF.

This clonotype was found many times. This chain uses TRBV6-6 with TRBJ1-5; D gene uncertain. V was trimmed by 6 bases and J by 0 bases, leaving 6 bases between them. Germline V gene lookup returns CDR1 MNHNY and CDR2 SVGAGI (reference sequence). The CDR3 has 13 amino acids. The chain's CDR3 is CASSSNSNQPQHF. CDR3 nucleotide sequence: TGTGCCAGCAGCTCAAATAGCAATCAGCCCCAGCATTTT.

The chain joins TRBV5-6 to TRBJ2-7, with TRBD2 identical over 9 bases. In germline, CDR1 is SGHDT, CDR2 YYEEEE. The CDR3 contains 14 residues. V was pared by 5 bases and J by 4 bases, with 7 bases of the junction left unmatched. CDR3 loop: CASSQPGLAYEQYF. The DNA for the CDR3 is TGTGCCAGCAGTCAACCGGGACTAGCTTACGAGCAGTACTTC.

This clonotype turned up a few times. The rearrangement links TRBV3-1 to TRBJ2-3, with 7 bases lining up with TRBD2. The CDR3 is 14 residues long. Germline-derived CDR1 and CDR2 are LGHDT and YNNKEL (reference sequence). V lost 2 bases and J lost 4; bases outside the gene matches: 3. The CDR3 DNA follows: TGTGCCAGCAGCCAACGGGGGGTTGCAGATACGCAGTATTTT. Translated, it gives CASSQRGVADTQYF.

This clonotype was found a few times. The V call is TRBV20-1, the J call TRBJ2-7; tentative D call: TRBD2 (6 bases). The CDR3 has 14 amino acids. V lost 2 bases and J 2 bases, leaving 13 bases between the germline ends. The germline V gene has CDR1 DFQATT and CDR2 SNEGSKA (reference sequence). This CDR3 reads CSARLGEVAYEQYF. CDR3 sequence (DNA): TGCAGTGCTAGACTCGGGGAGGTGGCCTACGAGCAGTACTTC.

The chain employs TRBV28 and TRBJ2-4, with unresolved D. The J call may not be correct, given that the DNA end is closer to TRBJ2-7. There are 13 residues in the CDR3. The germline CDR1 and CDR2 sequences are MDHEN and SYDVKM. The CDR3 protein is CASIAGGWYEQYF. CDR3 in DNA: TGTGCCAGCATAGCCGGCGGCTGGTACGAGCAGTACTTC.

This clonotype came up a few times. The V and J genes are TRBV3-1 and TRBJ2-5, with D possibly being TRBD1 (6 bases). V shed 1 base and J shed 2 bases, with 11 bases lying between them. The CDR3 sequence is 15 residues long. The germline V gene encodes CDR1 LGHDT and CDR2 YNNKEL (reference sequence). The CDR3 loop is CASSQGTQGQETQYF. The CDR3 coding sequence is TGTGCCAGCAGCCAAGGAACACAGGGACAAGAGACCCAGTACTTC.

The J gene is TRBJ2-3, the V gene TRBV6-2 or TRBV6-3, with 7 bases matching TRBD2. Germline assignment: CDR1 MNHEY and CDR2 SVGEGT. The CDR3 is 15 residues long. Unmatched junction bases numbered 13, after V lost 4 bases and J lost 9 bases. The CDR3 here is CASSSSGYGPGTQYF. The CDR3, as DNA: TGTGCCAGCAGTTCTAGCGGTTACGGCCCAGGAACGCAGTATTTT.

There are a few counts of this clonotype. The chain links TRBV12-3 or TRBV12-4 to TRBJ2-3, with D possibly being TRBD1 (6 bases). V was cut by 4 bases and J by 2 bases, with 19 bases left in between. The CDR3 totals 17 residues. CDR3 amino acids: CASSSLGGRGNTDTQYF. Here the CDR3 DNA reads TGTGCCAGCAGTTCTCTAGGGGGAAGGGGGAACACAGATACGCAGTATTTT.

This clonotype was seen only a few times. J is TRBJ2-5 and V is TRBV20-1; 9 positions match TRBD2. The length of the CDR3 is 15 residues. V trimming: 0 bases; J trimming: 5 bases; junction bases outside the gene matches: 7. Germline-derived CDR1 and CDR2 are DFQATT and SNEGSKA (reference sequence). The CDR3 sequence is CSARDVLTSGETQYF. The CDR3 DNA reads TGCAGTGCTAGAGATGTCTTGACTAGCGGCGAGACCCAGTACTTC.

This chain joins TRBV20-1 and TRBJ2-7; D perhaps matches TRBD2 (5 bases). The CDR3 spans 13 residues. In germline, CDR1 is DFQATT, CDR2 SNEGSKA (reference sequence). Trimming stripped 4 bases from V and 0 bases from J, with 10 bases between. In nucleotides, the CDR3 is TGCAGTGCTACCGCGGGCTTCTCCTACGAGCAGTACTTC. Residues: CSATAGFSYEQYF.

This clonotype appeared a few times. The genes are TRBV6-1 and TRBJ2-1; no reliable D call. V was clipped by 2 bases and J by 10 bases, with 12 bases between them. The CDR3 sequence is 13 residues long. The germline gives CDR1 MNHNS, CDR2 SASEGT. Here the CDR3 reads CASSELVAVEQFF. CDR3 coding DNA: TGTGCCAGCAGTGAACTGGTTGCCGTGGAGCAGTTCTTC.

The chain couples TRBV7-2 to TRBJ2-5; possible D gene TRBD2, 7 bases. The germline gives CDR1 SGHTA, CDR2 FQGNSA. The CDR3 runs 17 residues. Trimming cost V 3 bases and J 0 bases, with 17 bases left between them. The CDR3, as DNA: TGTGCCAGCAGCTTTGTAACCGGGCGGGGGCACCAAGAGACCCAGTACTTC. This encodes CASSFVTGRGHQETQYF.

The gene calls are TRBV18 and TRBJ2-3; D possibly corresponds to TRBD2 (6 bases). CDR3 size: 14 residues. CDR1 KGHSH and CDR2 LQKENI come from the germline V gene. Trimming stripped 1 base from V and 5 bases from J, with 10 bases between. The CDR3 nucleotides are TGTGCCAGCTCACCACAGTCCGGGGGAGATACGCAGTATTTT. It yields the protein CASSPQSGGDTQYF. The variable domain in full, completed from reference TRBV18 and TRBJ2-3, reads NAGVMQNPRHLVRRRGQEARLRCSPMKGHSHVYWYRQLPEEGLKFMVYLQKENIIDESGMPKERFSAEFPKEGPSILRIQQVVRGDSAAYFCASSPQSGGDTQYFGPGTRLTVL.

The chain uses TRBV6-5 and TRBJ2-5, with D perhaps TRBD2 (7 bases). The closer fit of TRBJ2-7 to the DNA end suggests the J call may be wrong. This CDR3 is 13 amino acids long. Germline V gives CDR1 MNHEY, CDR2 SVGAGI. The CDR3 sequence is CASRQGLIYEQYF. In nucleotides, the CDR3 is TGTGCCAGCAGACAGGGACTAATCTACGAGCAGTACTTC.

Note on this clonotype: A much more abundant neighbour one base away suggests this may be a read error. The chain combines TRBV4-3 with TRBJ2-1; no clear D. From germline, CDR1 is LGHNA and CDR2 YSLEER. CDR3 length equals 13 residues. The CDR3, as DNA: TGCGCCAGCAGCCAGTCTAGGGTAGGTGAGCTGTTCTTC. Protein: CASSQSRVGELFF.

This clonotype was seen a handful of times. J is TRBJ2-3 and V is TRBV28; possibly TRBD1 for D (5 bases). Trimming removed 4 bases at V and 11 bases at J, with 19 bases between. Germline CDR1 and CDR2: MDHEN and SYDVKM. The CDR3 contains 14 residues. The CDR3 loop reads CASSYTQGTRKQYF. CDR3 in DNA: TGTGCCAGCAGTTATACTCAGGGAACTCGCAAGCAGTATTTT.

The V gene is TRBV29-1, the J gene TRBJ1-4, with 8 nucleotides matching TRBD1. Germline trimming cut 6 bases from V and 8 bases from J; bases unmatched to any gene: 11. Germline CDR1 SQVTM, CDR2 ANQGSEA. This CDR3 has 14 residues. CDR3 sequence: CSVGGLDREEKLFF. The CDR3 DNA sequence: TGCAGCGTGGGGGGGCTGGACAGGGAAGAAAAACTGTTTTTT.

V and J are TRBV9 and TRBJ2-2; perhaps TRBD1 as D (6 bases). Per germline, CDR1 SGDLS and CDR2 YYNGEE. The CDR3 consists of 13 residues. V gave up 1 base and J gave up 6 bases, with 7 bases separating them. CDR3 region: CASSVQGSGELFF. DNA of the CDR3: TGTGCCAGCAGCGTACAGGGGTCCGGGGAGCTGTTTTTT.

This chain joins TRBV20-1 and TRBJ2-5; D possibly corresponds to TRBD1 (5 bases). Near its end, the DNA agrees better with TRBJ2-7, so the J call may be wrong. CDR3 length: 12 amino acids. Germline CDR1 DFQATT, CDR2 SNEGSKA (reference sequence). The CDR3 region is CSAKQATYEQYF. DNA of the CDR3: TGCAGTGCTAAACAGGCCACCTACGAGCAGTACTTC.